This T cell receptor (beta chain) was identified in a study of human T cells and chemical hapten exposure. Study information: Patch tests applied 0.01% DPC to the upper back and were scored after 6 days.

TCRdb reprocessed the RACE reads with MiXCR, giving one entry per CDR3 protein. This table has about 40,000 distinct CDR3 sequences, approximately 3.4% appearing once. This clonotype was observed at least ten times. Noted time point: patch test 2, 6 weeks after DPC sensitization. The treatment was: therapeutic diphenylcyclopropenone sensitization with weekly scalp DPC. Trimming stripped 5 bases from V and 6 bases from J, with 14 bases between. This CDR3 has 13 residues. Per the germline V gene, CDR1 is SGHTA and CDR2 is FQGNSA. This specimen was whole blood, taken in connection with sensitization to the hapten diphenylcyclopropenone (DPC). The chain recombines TRBV7-2 with TRBJ2-7; possibly TRBD2 for D (6 bases). This sequence was found in a man in his forties with alopecia areata. Some clones in this sample may be carry-over from other donors' samples. CDR3 region: CASSPRGGSEQYF. The CDR3 DNA reads as TGTGCCAGCAGCCCGAGGGGAGGTTCCGAGCAGTACTTC.